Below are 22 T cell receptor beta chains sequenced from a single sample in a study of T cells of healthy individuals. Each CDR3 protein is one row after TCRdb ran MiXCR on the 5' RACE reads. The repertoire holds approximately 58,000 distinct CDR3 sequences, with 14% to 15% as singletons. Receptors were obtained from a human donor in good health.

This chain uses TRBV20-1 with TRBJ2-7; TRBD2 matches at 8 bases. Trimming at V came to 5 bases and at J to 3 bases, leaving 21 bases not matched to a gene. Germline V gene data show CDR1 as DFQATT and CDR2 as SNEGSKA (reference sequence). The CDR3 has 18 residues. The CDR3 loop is CSAERESQGLAGVYEQYF. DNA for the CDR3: TGCAGTGCTGAAAGAGAGTCCCAAGGACTAGCTGGTGTCTACGAGCAGTACTTC.

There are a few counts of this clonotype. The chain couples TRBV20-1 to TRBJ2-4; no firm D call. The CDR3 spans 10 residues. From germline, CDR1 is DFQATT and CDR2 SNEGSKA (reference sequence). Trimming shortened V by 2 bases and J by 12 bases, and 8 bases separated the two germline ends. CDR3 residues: CSARSLGQYF. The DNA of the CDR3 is TGCAGTGCTAGATCCCTTGGTCAGTACTTC.

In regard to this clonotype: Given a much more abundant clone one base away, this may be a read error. The CDR3 DNA reads TGTGCCAGCAGCTTACTGGCGCCGCTAGATACGCAGTATTTT. It translates to CASSLLAPLDTQYF. This chain connects TRBV7-3 to TRBJ2-3; D is unclear. The ends were cut back, 2 bases at V and 5 bases at J, with 11 bases in the middle. Looked up from germline, CDR1 is SGHTA and CDR2 is FQGTGA. The CDR3 runs 14 residues.

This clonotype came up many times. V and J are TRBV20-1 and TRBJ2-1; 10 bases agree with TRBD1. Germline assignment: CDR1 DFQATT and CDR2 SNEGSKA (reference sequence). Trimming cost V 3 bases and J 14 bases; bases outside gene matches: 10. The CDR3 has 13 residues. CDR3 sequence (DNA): TGCAGTGCTAGCTTGACAGGGGGCTCGACGGAGTTCTTC. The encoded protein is CSASLTGGSTEFF.

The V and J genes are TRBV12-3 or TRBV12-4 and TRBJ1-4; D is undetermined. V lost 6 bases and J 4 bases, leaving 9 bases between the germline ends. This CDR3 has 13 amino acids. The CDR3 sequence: CASSRGINEKLFF. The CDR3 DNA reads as TGTGCCAGCAGCCGCGGGATTAATGAAAAACTGTTTTTT.

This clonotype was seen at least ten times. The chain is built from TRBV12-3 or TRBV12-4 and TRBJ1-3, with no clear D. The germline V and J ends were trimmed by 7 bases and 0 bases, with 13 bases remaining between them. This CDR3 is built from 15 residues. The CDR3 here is CASTSPAGSGNTIYF. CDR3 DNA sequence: TGTGCCAGCACCTCTCCCGCAGGCTCTGGAAACACCATATATTTT.

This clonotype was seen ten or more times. The CDR3 protein is CASAFHEAGEQYF. In DNA form, the CDR3 reads TGTGCCAGCGCGTTCCACGAGGCGGGGGAGCAGTACTTC. The chain uses TRBV9 and TRBJ2-7; possible D gene TRBD2, 6 bases. The CDR3 runs to 13 residues. Germline values: CDR1 SGDLS, CDR2 YYNGEE. Trimming took off 7 bases at V and 7 bases at J, with 18 bases between the two ends.

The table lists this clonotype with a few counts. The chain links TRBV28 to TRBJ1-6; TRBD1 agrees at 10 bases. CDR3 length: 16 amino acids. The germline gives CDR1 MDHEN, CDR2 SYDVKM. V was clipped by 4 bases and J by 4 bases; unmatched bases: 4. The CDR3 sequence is CASSSTGGAYNSPLHF. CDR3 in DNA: TGTGCCAGCAGTTCGACAGGGGGCGCGTATAATTCACCCCTCCACTTT.

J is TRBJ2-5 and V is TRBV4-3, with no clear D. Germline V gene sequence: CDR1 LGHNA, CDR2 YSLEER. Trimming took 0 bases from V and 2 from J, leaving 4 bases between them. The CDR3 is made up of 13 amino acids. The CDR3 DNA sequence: TGCGCCAGCAGCCAAGACAGTCAAGAGACCCAGTACTTC. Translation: CASSQDSQETQYF.

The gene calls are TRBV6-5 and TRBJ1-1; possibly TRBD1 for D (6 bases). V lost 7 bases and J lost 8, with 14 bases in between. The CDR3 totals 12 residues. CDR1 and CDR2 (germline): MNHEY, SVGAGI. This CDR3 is CASTTSRGEAFF. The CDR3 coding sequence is TGTGCCAGCACCACTTCTAGGGGGGAAGCTTTCTTT.

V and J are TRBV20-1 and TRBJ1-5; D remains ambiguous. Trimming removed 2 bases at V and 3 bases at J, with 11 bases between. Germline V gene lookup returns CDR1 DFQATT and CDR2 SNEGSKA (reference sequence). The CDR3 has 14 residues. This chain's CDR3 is CSARSPGVNQPQHF. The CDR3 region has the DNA TGCAGTGCTAGATCCCCTGGAGTCAATCAGCCCCAGCATTTT.

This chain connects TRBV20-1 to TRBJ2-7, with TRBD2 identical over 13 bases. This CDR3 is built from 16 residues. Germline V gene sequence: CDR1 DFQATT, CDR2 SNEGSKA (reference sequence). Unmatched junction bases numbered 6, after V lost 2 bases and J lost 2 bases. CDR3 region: CSARSPGLAGPYEQYF. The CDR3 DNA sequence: TGCAGTGCTAGATCCCCGGGACTAGCGGGGCCCTACGAGCAGTACTTC.

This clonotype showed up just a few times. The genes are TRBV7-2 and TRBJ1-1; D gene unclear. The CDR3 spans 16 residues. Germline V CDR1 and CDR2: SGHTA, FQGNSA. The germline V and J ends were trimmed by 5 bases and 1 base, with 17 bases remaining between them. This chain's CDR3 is CASSPLGADGNTEAFF. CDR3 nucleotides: TGTGCCAGCAGCCCCTTAGGTGCCGACGGGAACACTGAAGCTTTCTTT.

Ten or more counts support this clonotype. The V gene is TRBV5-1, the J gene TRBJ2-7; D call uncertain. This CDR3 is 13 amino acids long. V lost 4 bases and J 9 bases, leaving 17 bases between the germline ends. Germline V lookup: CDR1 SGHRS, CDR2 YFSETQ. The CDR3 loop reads CASSIDGAGVQYF. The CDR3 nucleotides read TGCGCCAGCAGCATTGACGGTGCTGGTGTGCAGTACTTC.

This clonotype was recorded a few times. CDR3 in DNA: TGTGCCAGTAGTATAGACAGGGACGGAGATGGCTACACCTTC. Its protein product is CASSIDRDGDGYTF. V gene TRBV19 combines with J gene TRBJ1-2; D possibly corresponds to TRBD1 (5 bases). The CDR3 length is 14 residues. Germline-derived CDR1 and CDR2 are LNHDA and SQIVND (reference sequence). Trimming removed 0 bases from V and 6 bases from J, with 11 bases in between.

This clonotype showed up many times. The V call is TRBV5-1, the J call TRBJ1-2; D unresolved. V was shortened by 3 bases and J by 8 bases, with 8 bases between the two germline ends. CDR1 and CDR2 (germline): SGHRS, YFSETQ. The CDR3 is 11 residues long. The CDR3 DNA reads TGCGCCAGCAGCTCCGGAGGAGGCTACACCTTC. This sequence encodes CASSSGGGYTF.

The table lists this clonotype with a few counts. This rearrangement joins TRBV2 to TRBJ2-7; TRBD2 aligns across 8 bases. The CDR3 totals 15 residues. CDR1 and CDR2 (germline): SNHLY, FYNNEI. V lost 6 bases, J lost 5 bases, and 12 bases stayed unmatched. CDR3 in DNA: TGTGCCAGCAGGGCCAGGGGTAGCGGGACCCACGAGCAGTACTTC. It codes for CASRARGSGTHEQYF.

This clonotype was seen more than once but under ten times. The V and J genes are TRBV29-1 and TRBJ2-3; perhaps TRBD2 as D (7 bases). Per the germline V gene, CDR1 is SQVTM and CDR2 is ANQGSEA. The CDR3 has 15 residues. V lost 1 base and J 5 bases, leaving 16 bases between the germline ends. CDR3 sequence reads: CSVEVVGGPGDTQYF. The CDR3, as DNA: TGCAGCGTTGAAGTTGTCGGGGGGCCTGGAGATACGCAGTATTTT.

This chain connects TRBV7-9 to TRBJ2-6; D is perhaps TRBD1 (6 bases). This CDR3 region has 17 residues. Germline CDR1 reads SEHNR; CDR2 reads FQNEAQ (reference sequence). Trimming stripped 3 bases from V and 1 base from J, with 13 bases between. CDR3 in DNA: TGTGCCAGCAGCTTCTCAGGGGATTATTCTGGGGCCAACGTCCTGACTTTC. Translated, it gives CASSFSGDYSGANVLTF.

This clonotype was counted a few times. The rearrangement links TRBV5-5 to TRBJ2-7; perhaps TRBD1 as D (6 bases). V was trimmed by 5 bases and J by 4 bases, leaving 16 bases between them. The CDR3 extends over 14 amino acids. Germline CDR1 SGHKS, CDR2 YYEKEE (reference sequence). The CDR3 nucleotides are TGTGCCAGCAGTCCCCAGTGGGGGCCTTACGAGCAGTACTTC. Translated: CASSPQWGPYEQYF.

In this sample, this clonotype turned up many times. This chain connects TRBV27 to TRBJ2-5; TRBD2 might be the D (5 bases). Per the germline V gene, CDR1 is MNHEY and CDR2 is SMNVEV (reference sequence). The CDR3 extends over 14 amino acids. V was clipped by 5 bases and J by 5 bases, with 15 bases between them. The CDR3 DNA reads TGTGCCAGCAGTACCCTGGACGGGAAGGAGACCCAGTACTTC. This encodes CASSTLDGKETQYF.

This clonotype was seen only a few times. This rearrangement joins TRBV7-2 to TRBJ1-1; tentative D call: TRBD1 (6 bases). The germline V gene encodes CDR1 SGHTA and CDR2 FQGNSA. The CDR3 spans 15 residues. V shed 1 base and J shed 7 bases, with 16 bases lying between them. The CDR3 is CASSLGGGARDEAFF. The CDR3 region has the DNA TGTGCCAGCAGCTTAGGTGGGGGGGCGCGAGATGAAGCTTTCTTT.